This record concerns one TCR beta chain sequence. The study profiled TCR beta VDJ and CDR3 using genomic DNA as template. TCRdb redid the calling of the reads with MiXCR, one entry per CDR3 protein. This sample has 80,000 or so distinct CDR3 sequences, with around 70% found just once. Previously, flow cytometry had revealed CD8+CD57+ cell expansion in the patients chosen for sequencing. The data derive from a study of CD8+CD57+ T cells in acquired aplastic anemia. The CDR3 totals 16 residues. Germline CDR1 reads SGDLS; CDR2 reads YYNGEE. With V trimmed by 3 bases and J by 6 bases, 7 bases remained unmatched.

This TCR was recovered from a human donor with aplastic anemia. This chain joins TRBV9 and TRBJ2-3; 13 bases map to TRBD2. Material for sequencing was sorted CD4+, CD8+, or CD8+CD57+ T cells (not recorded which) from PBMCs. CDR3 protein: CASSATSGGDFDTQYF. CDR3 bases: TGTGCCAGCAGCGCCACTAGCGGGGGGGATTTCGATACGCAGTATTTT.